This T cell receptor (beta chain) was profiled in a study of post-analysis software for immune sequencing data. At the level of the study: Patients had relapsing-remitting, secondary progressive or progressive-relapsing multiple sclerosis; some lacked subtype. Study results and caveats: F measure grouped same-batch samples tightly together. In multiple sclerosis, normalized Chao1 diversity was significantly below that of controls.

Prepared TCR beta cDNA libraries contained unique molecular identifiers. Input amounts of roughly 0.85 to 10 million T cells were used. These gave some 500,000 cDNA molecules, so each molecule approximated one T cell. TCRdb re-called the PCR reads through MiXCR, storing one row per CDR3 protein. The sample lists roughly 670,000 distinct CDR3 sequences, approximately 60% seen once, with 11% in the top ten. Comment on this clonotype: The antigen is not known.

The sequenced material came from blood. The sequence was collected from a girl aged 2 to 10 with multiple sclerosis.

CDR3 sequence (DNA): TGCAGCGTTGATGAAGGGTCCGCGAGAGATGAGCAGTTCTTC. Protein: CSVDEGSARDEQFF. The gene calls are TRBV29-1 and TRBJ2-1; D unresolved. The germline V gene encodes CDR1 SQVTM and CDR2 ANQGSEA. This CDR3 spans 14 amino acids. V gave up 3 bases and J gave up 8 bases, with 17 bases separating them.